The clone carrying this TCR beta chain appeared a single time. No antigen is known for it. Additional DNA sequences in this sample encode the identical CDR3. Sorted-subset replicate PCR reactions were performed with around 200 ng DNA, corresponding to tens of thousands of T cell genomes. Repertoires were generated with immunoSEQ multiplex PCR, while TCRdb's copy carries only in-frame clones and drops some. This sample has 1.5 million to 2.5 million clones, with approximately 94% found just once. The sample is drawn from a study of shared clonotypes between healthy human individuals. Study-wide findings and caveats: Represented genetic and exposure-history diversity was restricted by having few donors. Around 5% of naive CD4 clonotypes were shared across several donors.

Naive CD8 cells comprised CD45RO-negative, CCR7-positively selected cells, excluding terminally differentiated effector memory CD45RA+ cells. This sequence was found in a man aged 18-30 years in good health. What was sequenced was naive CD8+ T cells sorted from blood.

The CDR3 DNA is TGTGCCAGCAGTCCGACAAGCTACAATGAGCAGTTCTTC. The encoded protein is CASSPTSYNEQFF. This sequence joins TRBV27 and TRBJ2-1, with D unresolved. The CDR3 is 13 residues long. Trimming removed 5 bases at V and 3 bases at J, with 8 bases between. CDR1 and CDR2 (germline): MNHEY, SMNVEV (reference sequence).